The subject of this entry is one T cell receptor (beta chain). This sample was included in a study of technical replicates of blood from a handful of donors. Some clones are missing from TCRdb's copy, which holds only in-frame ones; the method was immunoSEQ multiplex PCR. The sample lists fewer than 90,000 clones; 92% were seen once. The sequenced sample consisted of T cells isolated from PBMCs. This sequence was found in a human donor in good health.

CDR3 amino acids: CASSLVVSGRTNTGELFF. CDR3 coding DNA: TGTGCCAGCAGCTTAGTGGTTAGCGGGAGGACGAACACCGGGGAGCTGTTTTTT. The J gene is TRBJ2-2, the V gene TRBV7-9, with 10 nucleotides matching TRBD2. This CDR3 has 18 amino acids. The V and J ends lost 1 base and 0 bases, in that order; junction bases with no gene match: 5. CDR1 and CDR2 (germline): SEHNR, FQNEAQ (reference sequence).